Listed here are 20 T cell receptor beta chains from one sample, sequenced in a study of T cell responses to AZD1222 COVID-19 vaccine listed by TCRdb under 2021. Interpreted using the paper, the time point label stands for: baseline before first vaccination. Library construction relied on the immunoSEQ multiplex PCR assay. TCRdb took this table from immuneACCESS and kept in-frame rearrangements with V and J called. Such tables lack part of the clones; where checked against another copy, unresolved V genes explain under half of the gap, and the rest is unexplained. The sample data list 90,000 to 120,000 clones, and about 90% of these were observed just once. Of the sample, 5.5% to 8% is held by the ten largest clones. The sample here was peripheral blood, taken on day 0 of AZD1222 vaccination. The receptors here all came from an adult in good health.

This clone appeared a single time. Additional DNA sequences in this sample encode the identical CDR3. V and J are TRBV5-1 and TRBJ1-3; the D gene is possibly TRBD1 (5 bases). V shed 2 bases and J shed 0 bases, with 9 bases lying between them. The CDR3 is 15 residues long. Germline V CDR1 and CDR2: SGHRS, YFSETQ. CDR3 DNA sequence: TGCGCCAGCAGCTTTACAGGAGACTCTGGAAACACCATATATTTT. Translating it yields CASSFTGDSGNTIYF.

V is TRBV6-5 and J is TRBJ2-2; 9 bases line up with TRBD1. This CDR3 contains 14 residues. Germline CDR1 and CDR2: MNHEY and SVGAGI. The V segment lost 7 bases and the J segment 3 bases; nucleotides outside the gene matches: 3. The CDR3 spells CASIRDRDTGELFF. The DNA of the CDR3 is TGTGCCAGCATCCGGGACAGGGACACCGGGGAGCTGTTTTTT.

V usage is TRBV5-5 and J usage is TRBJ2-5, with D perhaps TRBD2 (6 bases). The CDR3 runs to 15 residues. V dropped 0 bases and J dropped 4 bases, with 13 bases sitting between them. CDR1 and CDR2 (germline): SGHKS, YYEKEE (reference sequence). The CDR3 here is CASSLGRQGGETQYF. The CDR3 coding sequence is TGTGCCAGCAGCTTGGGTCGGCAGGGAGGAGAGACCCAGTACTTC.

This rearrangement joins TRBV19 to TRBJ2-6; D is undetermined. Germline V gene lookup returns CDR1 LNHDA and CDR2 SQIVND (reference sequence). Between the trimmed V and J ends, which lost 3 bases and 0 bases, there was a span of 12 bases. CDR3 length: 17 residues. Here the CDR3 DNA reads TGTGCCAGTAGTATTAGGATACTTCTCTCTGGGGCCAACGTCCTGACTTTC. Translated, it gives CASSIRILLSGANVLTF.

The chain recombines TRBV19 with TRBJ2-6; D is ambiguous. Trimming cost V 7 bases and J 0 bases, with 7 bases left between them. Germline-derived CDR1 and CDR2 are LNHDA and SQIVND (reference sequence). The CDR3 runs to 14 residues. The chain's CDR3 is CASKGTSGANVLTF. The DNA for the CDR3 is TGTGCCAGTAAGGGTACCTCTGGGGCCAACGTCCTGACTTTC.

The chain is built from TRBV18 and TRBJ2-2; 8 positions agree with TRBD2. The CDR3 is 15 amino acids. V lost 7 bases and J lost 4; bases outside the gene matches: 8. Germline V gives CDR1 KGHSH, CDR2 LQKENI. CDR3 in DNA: TGTGCCAGCTACACGAGCGGGAGCGGCACCGGGGAGCTGTTTTTT. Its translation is CASYTSGSGTGELFF.

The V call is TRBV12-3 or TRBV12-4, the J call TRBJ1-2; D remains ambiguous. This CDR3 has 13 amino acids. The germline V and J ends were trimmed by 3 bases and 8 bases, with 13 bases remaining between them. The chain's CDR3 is CASSFTAGGGYTF. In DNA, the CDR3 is TGTGCCAGCAGTTTCACAGCGGGAGGAGGCTACACCTTC.

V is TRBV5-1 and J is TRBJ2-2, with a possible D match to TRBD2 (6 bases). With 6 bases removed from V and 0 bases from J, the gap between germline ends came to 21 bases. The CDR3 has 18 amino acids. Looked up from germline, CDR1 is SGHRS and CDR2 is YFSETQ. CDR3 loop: CASTYPGGSVTNTGELFF. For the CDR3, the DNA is TGCGCCAGCACCTATCCCGGGGGTAGCGTAACGAACACCGGGGAGCTGTTTTTT.

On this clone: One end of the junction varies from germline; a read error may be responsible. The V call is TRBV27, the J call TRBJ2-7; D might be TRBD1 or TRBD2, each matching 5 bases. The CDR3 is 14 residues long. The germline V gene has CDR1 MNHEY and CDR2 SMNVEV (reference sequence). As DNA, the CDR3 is TGTGCCAGCAGCCACCCAGGGCAACTAGGCTTTCCGCACTTC. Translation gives CASSHPGQLGFPHF.

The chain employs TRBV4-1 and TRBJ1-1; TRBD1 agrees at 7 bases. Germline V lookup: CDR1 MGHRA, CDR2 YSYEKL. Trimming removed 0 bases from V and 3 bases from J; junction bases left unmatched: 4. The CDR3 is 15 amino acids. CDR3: CASSQDIGGDTEAFF. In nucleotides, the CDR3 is TGCGCCAGCAGCCAAGATATAGGGGGCGACACTGAAGCTTTCTTT.

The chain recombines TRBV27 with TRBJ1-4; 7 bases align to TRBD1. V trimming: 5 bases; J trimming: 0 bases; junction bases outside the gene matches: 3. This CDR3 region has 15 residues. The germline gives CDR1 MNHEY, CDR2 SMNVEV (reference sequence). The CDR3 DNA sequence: TGTGCCAGCAGTATAGGACAGGCAACTAATGAAAAACTGTTTTTT. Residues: CASSIGQATNEKLFF. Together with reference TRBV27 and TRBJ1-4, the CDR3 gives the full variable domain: EAQVTQNPRYLITVTGKKLTVTCSQNMNHEYMSWYRQDPGLGLRQIYYSMNVEVTDKGDVPEGYKVSRKEKRNFPLILESPSPNQTSLYFCASSIGQATNEKLFFGSGTQLSVL.

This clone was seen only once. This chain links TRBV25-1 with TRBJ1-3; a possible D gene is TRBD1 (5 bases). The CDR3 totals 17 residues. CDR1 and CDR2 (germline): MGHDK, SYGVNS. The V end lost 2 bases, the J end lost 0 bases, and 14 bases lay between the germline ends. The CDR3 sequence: CASSETVGASSGNTIYF. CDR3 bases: TGTGCCAGCAGTGAAACGGTTGGGGCGAGCTCTGGAAACACCATATATTTT. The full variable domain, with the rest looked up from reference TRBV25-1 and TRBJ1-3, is EADIYQTPRYLVIGTGKKITLECSQTMGHDKMYWYQQDPGMELHLIHYSYGVNSTEKGDLSSESTVSRIRTEHFPLTLESARPSHTSQYLCASSETVGASSGNTIYFGEGSWLTVV.

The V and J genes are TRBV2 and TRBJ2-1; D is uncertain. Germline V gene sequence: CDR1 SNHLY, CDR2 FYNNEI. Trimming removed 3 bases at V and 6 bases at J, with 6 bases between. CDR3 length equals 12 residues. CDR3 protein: CASSEPGNEQFF. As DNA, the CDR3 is TGTGCCAGCAGTGAGCCGGGCAATGAGCAGTTCTTC. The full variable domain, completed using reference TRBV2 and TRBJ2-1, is EPEVTQTPSHQVTQMGQEVILRCVPISNHLYFYWYRQILGQKVEFLVSFYNNEISEKSEIFDDQFSVERPDGSNFTLKIRSTKLEDSAMYFCASSEPGNEQFFGPGTRLTVL.

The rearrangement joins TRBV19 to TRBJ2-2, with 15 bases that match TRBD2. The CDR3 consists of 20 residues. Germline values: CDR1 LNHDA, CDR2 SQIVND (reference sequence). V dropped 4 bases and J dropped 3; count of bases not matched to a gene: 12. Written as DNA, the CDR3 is TGTGCCAGTAGTACGCTCCGGACTAGCGGGAGGGCCTCGTACACCGGGGAGCTGTTTTTT. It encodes CASSTLRTSGRASYTGELFF. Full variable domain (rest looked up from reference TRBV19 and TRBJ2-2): DGGITQSPKYLFRKEGQNVTLSCEQNLNHDAMYWYRQDPGQGLRLIYYSQIVNDFQKGDIAEGYSVSREKKESFPLTVTSAQKNPTAFYLCASSTLRTSGRASYTGELFFGEGSRLTVL.

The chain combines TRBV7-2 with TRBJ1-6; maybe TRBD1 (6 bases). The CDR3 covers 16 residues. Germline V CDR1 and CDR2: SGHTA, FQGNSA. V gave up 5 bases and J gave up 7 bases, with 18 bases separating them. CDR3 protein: CASSLTGQFYNSPLHF. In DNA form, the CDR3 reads TGTGCCAGCAGCCTAACAGGACAGTTTTACAATTCACCCCTCCACTTT. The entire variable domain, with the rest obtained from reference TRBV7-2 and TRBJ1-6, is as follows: GAGVSQSPSNKVTEKGKDVELRCDPISGHTALYWYRQSLGQGLEFLIYFQGNSAPDKSGLPSDRFSAERTGGSVSTLTIQRTQQEDSAVYLCASSLTGQFYNSPLHFGNGTRLTVT.

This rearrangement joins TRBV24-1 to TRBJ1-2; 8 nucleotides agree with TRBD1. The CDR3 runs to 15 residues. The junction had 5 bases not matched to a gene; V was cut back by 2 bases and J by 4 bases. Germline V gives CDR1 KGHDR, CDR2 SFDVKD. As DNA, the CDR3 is TGTGCCACCAGTGATTGGACAGGGTCCGGCTATGGCTACACCTTC. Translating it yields CATSDWTGSGYGYTF.

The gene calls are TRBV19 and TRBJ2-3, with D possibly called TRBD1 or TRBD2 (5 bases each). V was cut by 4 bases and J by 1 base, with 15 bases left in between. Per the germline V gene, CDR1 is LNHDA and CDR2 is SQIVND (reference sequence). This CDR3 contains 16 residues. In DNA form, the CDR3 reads TGTGCCAGTAGTAGCGACCGGGACGGAGGCACAGATACGCAGTATTTT. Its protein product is CASSSDRDGGTDTQYF.

This CDR3 is CASSFGQPNEKLFF. The CDR3 region has the DNA TGTGCCAGCAGTTTTGGTCAGCCTAATGAAAAACTGTTTTTT. This sequence joins TRBV28 and TRBJ1-4; D not resolved. CDR1 is MDHEN, CDR2 SYDVKM, per germline. The V and J ends lost 3 bases and 3 bases respectively, with 8 bases between them. CDR3 size: 14 residues.

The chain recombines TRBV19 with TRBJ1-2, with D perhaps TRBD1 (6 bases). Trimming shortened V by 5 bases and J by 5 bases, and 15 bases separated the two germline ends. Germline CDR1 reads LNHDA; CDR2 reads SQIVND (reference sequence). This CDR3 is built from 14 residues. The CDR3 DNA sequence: TGTGCCAGTAGTGGCCCCGGGCAGGGGTATGGCTACACCTTC. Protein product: CASSGPGQGYGYTF.

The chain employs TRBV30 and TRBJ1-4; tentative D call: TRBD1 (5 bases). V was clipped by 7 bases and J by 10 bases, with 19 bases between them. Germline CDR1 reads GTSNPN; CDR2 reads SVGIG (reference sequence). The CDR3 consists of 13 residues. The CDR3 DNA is TGTGCCTCAAGAGGCCCCGGAAGGGGAAAACTGTTTTTT. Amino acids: CASRGPGRGKLFF.